These T cell receptor beta chains were read from a single sample in a study of PD-1 blockade in mismatch repair-deficient tumors. Some clones are missing from TCRdb's copy, which holds only in-frame ones; the method was immunoSEQ multiplex PCR. The sample has 56,000 or so clones, roughly 80% seen once. The specimen comprised peripheral blood, sampled roughly 19 weeks after starting pembrolizumab. These receptor sequences come from an adult with mismatch repair-deficient cancer. Both conserved end residues are part of each CDR3. The D gene is left open where the match is weak.

d_call j_call v_call cdr3_aa cdr3_nt
. TRBJ2-1 TRBV12-5 CASGPPRPVAYNEQFF TGTGCTAGTGGGCCACCTCGACCAGTAGCCTACAATGAGCAGTTCTTC
. TRBJ1-4 TRBV27 CASSPSRGRINEKLFF TGTGCCAGCAGTCCTTCTCGGGGACGGATTAATGAAAAACTGTTTTTT
. TRBJ1-2 TRBV27 CASSLQGTYGYTF TGTGCCAGCAGTTTACAGGGGACCTATGGCTACACCTTC
. TRBJ1-1 TRBV5-1 CASNPLPGGNTEAFF TGCGCCAGCAACCCCCTCCCGGGGGGGAACACTGAAGCTTTCTTT
TRBD1 TRBJ1-1 TRBV4-2 CASSLGRTGLNTEAFF TGTGCCAGCAGCCTCGGTAGGACAGGCTTGAACACTGAAGCTTTCTTT
TRBD2 TRBJ2-1 TRBV7-7 CASSLLGTSGIGEQFF TGTGCTAGCAGCTTGTTGGGGACTAGCGGGATAGGGGAGCAGTTCTTC
. TRBJ1-4 TRBV19 CASSSPGEGSTNEKLFF TGTGCCAGTAGCAGCCCGGGGGAGGGCTCAACTAATGAAAAACTGTTTTTT
TRBD2 TRBJ2-1 TRBV7-9 CASSLAQAGASYNEQFF TGTGCCAGCAGCTTAGCGCAAGCGGGGGCCTCCTACAATGAGCAGTTCTTC
TRBD1 TRBJ2-3 TRBV5-4 CASRTTGGAGTDTQYF TGTGCCAGCAGGACAACAGGGGGCGCAGGCACAGATACGCAGTATTTT
TRBD2 TRBJ2-1 TRBV27 CASSFSIAGLEFF TGTGCCAGCAGTTTTAGTATCGCGGGACTAGAGTTCTTC
. TRBJ2-7 TRBV6-1 CASSEVFSYEQYF TGTGCCAGCAGTGAAGTGTTCTCCTACGAGCAGTACTTC
. TRBJ2-1 TRBV5-1 CASSLAPGSIYNEQFF TGCGCCAGCAGCTTGGCCCCGGGAAGCATTTACAATGAGCAGTTCTTC
TRBD2 TRBJ2-1 TRBV25-1 CASSEYGASGSKSEQFF TGTGCCAGCAGTGAATATGGGGCTAGCGGGAGCAAAAGTGAGCAGTTCTTC
. TRBJ1-4 TRBV19 CASSRYGALGEKLFF TGTGCCAGTAGCCGGTACGGGGCATTGGGTGAAAAACTGTTTTTT
. TRBJ2-1 TRBV19 CASSTLPAGDNEQFF TGTGCCAGTAGTACCCTCCCCGCAGGGGACAATGAGCAGTTCTTC
TRBD2 TRBJ2-3 TRBV7-6 CASSPRLAGLSTDTQYF TGTGCCAGCAGCCCGAGACTAGCGGGGCTAAGCACAGATACGCAGTATTTT
. TRBJ1-1 TRBV27 CASSLLDPEAFF TGTGCCAGCAGTTTATTAGACCCTGAAGCTTTCTTT